The rows below give T cell receptor beta chains drawn from one sample of a study of Ad26.COV2.S vaccination and SARS-CoV-2 variants. The data were produced by immunoSEQ multiplex PCR, yet TCRdb's version contains in-frame clones alone and is incomplete. Of about 440,000 clones in the sample, 80% to 95% were seen once. Material: peripheral blood, obtained in a trial of Ad26.COV2.S vaccine versus placebo. All receptors come from a person between 18 and 65 years old who received the Ad26.COV2.S COVID-19 vaccine or a placebo. The CDR3 runs from the conserved cysteine through the conserved F or W. D genes are given only for firm matches. Clone size, where shown, is once, few, many, or a class for clones that have expanded.

-	TRBJ1-1	TRBV7-9	-	TGTGCCAGCAGCTTCAGGGACACTGAAGCTTTCTTT	CASSFRDTEAFF
-	TRBJ2-3	TRBV5-1	TRBD2	TGCGCCTCGACAAGGGTCGGGAGGAGGGCCACAGATACGCAGTATTTT	CASTRVGRRATDTQYF
-	TRBJ1-3	TRBV28	-	TGTGCCAGCGTCGACAGGAGCTCTGGAAACACCATATATTTT	CASVDRSSGNTIYF
-	TRBJ2-1	TRBV6-5	TRBD2	TGTGCCAGCAGTTACGGGACTAGCGGGCCATACAATGAGCAGTTCTTC	CASSYGTSGPYNEQFF
-	TRBJ2-2	TRBV28	-	TGTGCCAGCACCCTTCGGCGAACCGGGGAGCTGTTTTTT	CASTLRRTGELFF
-	TRBJ2-3	TRBV7-3	TRBD1	TGTGCCAGCAGCTCGACAGGGTATGCGGATACGCAGTATTTT	CASSSTGYADTQYF
-	TRBJ2-3	TRBV2	-	TGTGCCAGCAGTGAAGGCGGGATCTCATCAGATACGCAGTATTTT	CASSEGGISSDTQYF
few	TRBJ2-7	TRBV19	-	TGTGCCAGCCGGGACCGGTACTCCTACGAGCAGTACTTC	CASRDRYSYEQYF
-	TRBJ2-7	TRBV10-3	TRBD2	TGTGCCATCAGTGAAAGGGGGACTAGCTGGACCTACGAGCAGTACTTC	CAISERGTSWTYEQYF
-	TRBJ2-1	TRBV9	TRBD2	TGTGCCAGCAGCGTAGATTTACTAGCGGGAAATGAGCAGTTCTTC	CASSVDLLAGNEQFF
-	TRBJ1-1	TRBV7-3	TRBD1	TGTGCCAGCAGCCCCGGACAGGGGTCCACTGAAGCTTTCTTT	CASSPGQGSTEAFF
-	TRBJ2-5	TRBV18	-	TGTGCCAGCTCACCAACGGGGTTGGAGACCCAGTACTTC	CASSPTGLETQYF
once	TRBJ2-6	TRBV7-8	TRBD1	TGTGCCAGCAGCTCGCACAGGGGGGTCCTTTCCTCTGGGGCCAACGTCCTGACTTTC	CASSSHRGVLSSGANVLTF
-	TRBJ2-3	TRBV24-1	TRBD1	TGTGCCACCAGTGACTCGGGACAGGGGGCGACGCAGTATTTT	CATSDSGQGATQYF
-	TRBJ1-6	TRBV27	TRBD1	TGTGCCAGCAGTTTTTCGGGGGACACCATCGGGACAGGAGATTCACCCCTCCACTTT	CASSFSGDTIGTGDSPLHF
-	TRBJ2-1	TRBV18	TRBD2	TGTGCCAGCTCACCCCCGACTAGCGGGAGGGCAGTTGAGCAGTTCTTC	CASSPPTSGRAVEQFF
-	TRBJ2-1	TRBV9	-	TGTGCCAGCAGCGTAGTAGGGGAACTAGCCGTGAATGAGCAGTTCTTC	CASSVVGELAVNEQFF
once	TRBJ2-1	TRBV7-2	-	TGTGCCAGCAGCTTAATGCCCAGCTCCTACAATGAGCAGTTCTTC	CASSLMPSSYNEQFF
-	TRBJ2-7	TRBV3-1/TRBV3-2	-	TGTGCCAGCAGCCAAGGGAGCGTCCGGCACTTC	CASSQGSVRHF
few	TRBJ2-1	TRBV20-1	-	TGCAGTGCTTTTAGAAATGAGCAGTTCTTC	CSAFRNEQFF
-	TRBJ2-1	TRBV5-1	-	TGCGCCAGCAGCTTACAGGGTGTTGCGGGGGCTGCCTACAATGAGCAGTTCTTC	CASSLQGVAGAAYNEQFF
-	TRBJ2-3	TRBV18	-	TGTGCCAGCTCACAGGGTTCAGATACGCAGTATTTT	CASSQGSDTQYF
once	TRBJ2-7	TRBV7-6	-	TGTGCCAGCAGCTTAGCGCCAACACTGATTCCCTACGAGCAGTACTTC	CASSLAPTLIPYEQYF
-	TRBJ2-7	TRBV29-1	TRBD1	TGCAGCGTTCGGGACAGGGGGCTGTACGAGCAGTACTTC	CSVRDRGLYEQYF
-	TRBJ2-7	TRBV7-9	-	TGTGCCAGCAGCTCACCCGGACAGAGCCTGTTATCCTACGAGCAGTACTTC	CASSSPGQSLLSYEQYF
-	TRBJ2-7	TRBV5-4	TRBD2	TGTGCCAGCAGCCCTGGGACTAGCGGGAGAAGGAGGTCCTACGAGCAGTACTTC	CASSPGTSGRRRSYEQYF
-	TRBJ2-5	TRBV6-5	TRBD2	TGTGCCAGCAGCTCGGGACTAGCGGGAGAGGAGACCCAGTACTTC	CASSSGLAGEETQYF
-	TRBJ2-5	TRBV29-1	TRBD1	TGCAGCGTTGAGGGGACAGGGGGCCCAGAGACCCAGTACTTC	CSVEGTGGPETQYF
-	TRBJ1-2	TRBV6-2/TRBV6-3	-	TGTGCCAGCAGTCATTTGGGGGGCGCGCCAACCTCAAGGTTCGACTATGGCTACACCTTC	CASSHLGGAPTSRFDYGYTF
-	TRBJ2-7	TRBV10-3	-	TGTGCCATCAGTGCTATGGGCGAGCAGTACTTC	CAISAMGEQYF
-	TRBJ2-7	TRBV7-9	TRBD2	TGTGCCAGCAGCTCAGGATGGGCCCGGGCAGCGGGGAACGAGCAGTACTTC	CASSSGWARAAGNEQYF